This T cell receptor (beta chain) was sequenced in a study of early T cells in non-severe SARS-CoV-2 infection (dated by TCRdb to the early 2020s). Regarding the study in general: TCR sequencing used bulk RNA from unsorted whole blood, so alpha and beta chains could not be paired.

The study was a case-control design nested within a healthcare worker cohort in London, UK, with weekly nasopharyngeal swab PCR tests and blood sampling. Healthcare workers were enrolled in the week of the UK lockdown, from 23 to 31 March 2020, and were followed every week for up to roughly 15 weeks. What the study reported, not specific to this receptor: Matching against VDJdb was skewed toward anti-spike CD8 responses, likely underestimated virus-specific expansions, and missed private and CD4 specificities.

Library creation used 5' RACE. TCRdb records NextSeq 500 as the sequencer. To correct for sequencing error and PCR bias, the TCR library protocol tagged individual cDNA molecules with unique molecular identifiers. TCR alpha and beta chains were both sequenced, and the abundances of alpha and beta sequences in each sample were closely correlated with each other. As for how the authors treated the data: V gene, J gene and CDR3 annotation of TCR sequences was performed with Decombinator V4. Expanded TCRs were defined as changing significantly between any two time points under a Poisson model with p below 0.0001. Abundances of TCRs were expressed as counts per million after normalisation to the total number of TCRs sequenced in each sample. MAIT TCRs were defined by TRAV1-2 paired with TRAJ12, TRAJ20 or TRAJ33, and iNKT TCRs by TRAV10 paired with TRAJ18. VDJdb, accessed on 1 November 2021, was searched for TCRs annotated for CMV, EBV and SARS-CoV-2, and TCRs annotated for more than one antigen were excluded. The public reads were run again by TCRdb, first through fastp at Q25 and then through MiXCR, and only productive beta chains were kept. Every entry covers one CDR3 protein and lists the most common genes and DNA from its rows. The V and J calls come from TCRdb's annotation, not from the publication. The sample table lists 40,000 to 50,000 distinct CDR3 sequences, about 13% of them with a count of one. The ten largest make up 10% to 13% of the sample.

The germline V gene specifies SGHRS as CDR1 and YFSETQ as CDR2. CDR3 length: 13 amino acids, cysteine to phenylalanine. The read is trimmed to its CDR3 DNA, 39 bases read in frame from base 1. Trimming removed 1 base from V and 1 base from J, leaving 4 bases between the germline ends. Worth noting for this clonotype: It has no known antigen specificity. Base qualities are not provided; no much larger clone lies one nucleotide away.

Input material: whole blood. The receptor chain draws on TRBV5-1 and TRBJ2-3; the D gene is unclear. This TCR was recovered from an adult who was a healthcare worker with PCR-confirmed SARS-CoV-2 infection or an uninfected control (not recorded which). The base sequence is TGCGCCAGCAGCTTGTACGGCACAGATACGCAGTATTTT. This codes for CASSLYGTDTQYF.